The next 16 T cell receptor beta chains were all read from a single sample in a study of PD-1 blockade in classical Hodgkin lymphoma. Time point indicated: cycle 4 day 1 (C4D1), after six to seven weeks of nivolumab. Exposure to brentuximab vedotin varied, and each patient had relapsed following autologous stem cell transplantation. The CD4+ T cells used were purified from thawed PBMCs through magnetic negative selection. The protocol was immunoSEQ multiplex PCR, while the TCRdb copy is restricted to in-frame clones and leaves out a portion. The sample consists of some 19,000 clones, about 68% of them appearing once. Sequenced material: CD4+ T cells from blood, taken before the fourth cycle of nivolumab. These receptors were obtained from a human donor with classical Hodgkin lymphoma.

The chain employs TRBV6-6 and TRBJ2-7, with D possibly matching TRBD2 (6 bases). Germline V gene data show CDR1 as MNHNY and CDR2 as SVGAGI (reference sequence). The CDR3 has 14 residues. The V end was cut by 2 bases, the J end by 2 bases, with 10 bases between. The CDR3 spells CASSYAVAAYEQYF. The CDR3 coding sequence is TGTGCCAGCAGTTACGCGGTAGCGGCCTACGAGCAGTACTTC.

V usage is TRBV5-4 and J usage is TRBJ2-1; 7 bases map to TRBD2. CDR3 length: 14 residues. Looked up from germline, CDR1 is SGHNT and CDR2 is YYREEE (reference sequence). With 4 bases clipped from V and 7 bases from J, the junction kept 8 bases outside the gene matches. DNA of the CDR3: TGTGCCAGCAGCGCGGGGTCCGGGAGGAATGAGCAGTTCTTC. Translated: CASSAGSGRNEQFF.

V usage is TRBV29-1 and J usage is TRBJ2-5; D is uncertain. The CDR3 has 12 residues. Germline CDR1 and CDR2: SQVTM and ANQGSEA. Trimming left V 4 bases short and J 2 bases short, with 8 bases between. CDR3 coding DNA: TGCAGCGTTGTGCGCACACAAGAGACCCAGTACTTC. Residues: CSVVRTQETQYF.

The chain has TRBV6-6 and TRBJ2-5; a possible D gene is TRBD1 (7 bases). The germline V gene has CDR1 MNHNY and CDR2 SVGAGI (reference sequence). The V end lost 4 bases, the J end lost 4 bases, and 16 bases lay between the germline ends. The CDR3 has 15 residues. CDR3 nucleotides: TGTGCCAGCAGTTGGGCGGCGGGACAGACAGAGACCCAGTACTTC. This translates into CASSWAAGQTETQYF.

The chain's CDR3 is CASSQLLNHYEQYF. The CDR3, as DNA: TGTGCCAGCTCCCAGCTCCTCAACCACTACGAGCAGTACTTC. The J gene is TRBJ2-7, the V gene TRBV18; no firm D call. The germline V gene has CDR1 KGHSH and CDR2 LQKENI. The V gene lost 6 bases and the J gene lost 3 bases, with 15 bases spanning the gap. This CDR3 spans 14 amino acids.

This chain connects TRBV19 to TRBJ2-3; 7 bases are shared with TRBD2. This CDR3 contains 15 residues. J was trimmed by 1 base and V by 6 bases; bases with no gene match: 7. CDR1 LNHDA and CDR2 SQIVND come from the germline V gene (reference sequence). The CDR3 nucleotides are TGTGCCAGTAGACCTAGGACTAGTGGCACAGATACGCAGTATTTT. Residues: CASRPRTSGTDTQYF. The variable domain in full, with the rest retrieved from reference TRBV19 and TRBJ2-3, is DGGITQSPKYLFRKEGQNVTLSCEQNLNHDAMYWYRQDPGQGLRLIYYSQIVNDFQKGDIAEGYSVSREKKESFPLTVTSAQKNPTAFYLCASRPRTSGTDTQYFGPGTRLTVL.

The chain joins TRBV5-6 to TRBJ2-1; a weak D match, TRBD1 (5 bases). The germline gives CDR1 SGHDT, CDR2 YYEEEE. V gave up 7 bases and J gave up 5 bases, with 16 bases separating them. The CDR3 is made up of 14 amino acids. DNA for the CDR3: TGTGCCAGCTTTACTACAGGAGTTGACAATGAGCAGTTCTTC. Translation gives CASFTTGVDNEQFF.

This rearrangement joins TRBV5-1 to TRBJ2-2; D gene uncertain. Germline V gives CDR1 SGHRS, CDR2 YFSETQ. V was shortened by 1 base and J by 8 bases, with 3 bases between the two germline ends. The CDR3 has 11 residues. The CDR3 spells CASSLLGELFF. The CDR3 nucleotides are TGCGCCAGCAGCTTGTTGGGGGAGCTGTTTTTT.

The CDR3 coding sequence is TGTGCCAGCACCCAAACCGGGGGGCGGTCAGATACGCAGTATTTT. Amino acids: CASTQTGGRSDTQYF. The chain joins TRBV27 to TRBJ2-3; D possibly corresponds to TRBD2 (7 bases). The CDR3 covers 15 residues. Trimming removed 7 bases at V and 4 bases at J, with 18 bases between. Germline CDR1 is MNHEY and CDR2 is SMNVEV (reference sequence).

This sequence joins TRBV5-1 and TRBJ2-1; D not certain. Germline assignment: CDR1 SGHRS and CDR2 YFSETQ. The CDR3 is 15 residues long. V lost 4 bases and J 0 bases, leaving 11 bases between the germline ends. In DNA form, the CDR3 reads TGCGCCAGCAGCGGGAAGTCGAGCTCCTACAATGAGCAGTTCTTC. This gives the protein CASSGKSSSYNEQFF.

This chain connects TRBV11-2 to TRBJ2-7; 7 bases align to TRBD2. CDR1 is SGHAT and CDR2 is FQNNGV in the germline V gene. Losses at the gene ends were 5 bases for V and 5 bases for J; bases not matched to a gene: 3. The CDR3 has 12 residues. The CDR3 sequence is CASSRGVNEQYV. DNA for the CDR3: TGTGCCAGCAGCCGGGGGGTTAACGAGCAGTACGTC.

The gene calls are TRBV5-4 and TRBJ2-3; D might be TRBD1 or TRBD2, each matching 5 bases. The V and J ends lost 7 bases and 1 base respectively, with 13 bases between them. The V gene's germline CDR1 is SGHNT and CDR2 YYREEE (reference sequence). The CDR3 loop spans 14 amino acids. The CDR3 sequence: CASLPGPGTDTQYF. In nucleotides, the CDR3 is TGTGCCAGCTTACCGGGACCGGGCACAGATACGCAGTATTTT.

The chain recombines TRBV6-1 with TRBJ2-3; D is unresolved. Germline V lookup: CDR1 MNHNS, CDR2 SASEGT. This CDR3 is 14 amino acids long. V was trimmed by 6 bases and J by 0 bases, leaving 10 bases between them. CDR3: CASSPTFSTDTQYF. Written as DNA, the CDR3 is TGTGCCAGCAGCCCTACCTTCAGCACAGATACGCAGTATTTT.

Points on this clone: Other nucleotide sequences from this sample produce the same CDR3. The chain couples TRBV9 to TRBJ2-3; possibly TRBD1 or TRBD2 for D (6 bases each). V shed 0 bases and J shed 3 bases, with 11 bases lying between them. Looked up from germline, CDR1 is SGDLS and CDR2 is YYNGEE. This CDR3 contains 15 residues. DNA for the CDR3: TGTGCCAGCAGCGTAGGTGGAGGGGGAACAGATACGCAGTATTTT. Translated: CASSVGGGGTDTQYF.

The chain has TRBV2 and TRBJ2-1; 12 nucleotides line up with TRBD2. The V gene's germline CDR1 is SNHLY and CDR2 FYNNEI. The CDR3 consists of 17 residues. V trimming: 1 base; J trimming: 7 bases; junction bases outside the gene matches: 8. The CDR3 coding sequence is TGTGCCAGCAGTGAAGATCGGGGACTAGCGGGCCATAATGAGCAGTTCTTC. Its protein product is CASSEDRGLAGHNEQFF. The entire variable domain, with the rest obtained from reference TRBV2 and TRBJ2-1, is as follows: EPEVTQTPSHQVTQMGQEVILRCVPISNHLYFYWYRQILGQKVEFLVSFYNNEISEKSEIFDDQFSVERPDGSNFTLKIRSTKLEDSAMYFCASSEDRGLAGHNEQFFGPGTRLTVL.

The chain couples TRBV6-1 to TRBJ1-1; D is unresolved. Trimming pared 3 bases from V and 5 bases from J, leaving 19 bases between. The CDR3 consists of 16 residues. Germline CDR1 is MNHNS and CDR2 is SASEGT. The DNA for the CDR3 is TGTGCCAGCAGTGACCCCCGGGCGGTAAGTGGGACTGAAGCTTTCTTT. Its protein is CASSDPRAVSGTEAFF.